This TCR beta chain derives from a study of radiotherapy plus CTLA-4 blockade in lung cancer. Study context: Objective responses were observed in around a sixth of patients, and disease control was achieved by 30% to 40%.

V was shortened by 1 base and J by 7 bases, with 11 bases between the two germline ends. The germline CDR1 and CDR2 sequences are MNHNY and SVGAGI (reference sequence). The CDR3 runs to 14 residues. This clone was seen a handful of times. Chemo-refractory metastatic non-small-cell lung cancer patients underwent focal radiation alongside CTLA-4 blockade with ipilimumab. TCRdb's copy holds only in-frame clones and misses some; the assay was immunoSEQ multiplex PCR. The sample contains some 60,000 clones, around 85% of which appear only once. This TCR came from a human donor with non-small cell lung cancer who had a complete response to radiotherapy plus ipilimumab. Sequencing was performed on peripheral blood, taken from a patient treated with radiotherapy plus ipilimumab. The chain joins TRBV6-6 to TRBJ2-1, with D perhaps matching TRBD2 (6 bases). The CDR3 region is CASSYLASANEQFF. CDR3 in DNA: TGTGCCAGCAGTTACTTGGCTAGCGCGAATGAGCAGTTCTTC.